The 17 T cell receptor beta chains below were found in one sample sequenced in a study of T cells in Graves' hyperthyroidism and ophthalmopathy. Template material for amplifying TCR beta CDR3 regions consisted of RNA transcripts. The TCR CDR3 was amplified in a first-round RT-PCR using the HTBI primer set. From the multiplex PCR reads, TCRdb called clonotypes with MiXCR, one entry per CDR3 protein. Among roughly 580,000 distinct CDR3 sequences listed, about half were seen once. The sequenced material came from peripheral blood or thyroid tissue (not recorded which). These TCRs come from a woman between 18 and 29 years old with Graves' hyperthyroidism.

The chain is built from TRBV7-6 and TRBJ1-4, with TRBD1 as a possible D gene (5 bases). The V gene lost 4 bases and the J gene lost 4 bases, with 13 bases spanning the gap. This CDR3 has 15 residues. Germline V gene lookup returns CDR1 SGHVS and CDR2 FNYEAQ. This CDR3 is CASSSSGSRNEKLFF. The CDR3 nucleotides are TGTGCCAGCAGCTCGTCAGGGTCGCGTAATGAAAAACTGTTTTTT. Looking up the rest from reference TRBV7-6 and TRBJ1-4 gives the full variable domain: GAGVSQSPRYKVTKRGQDVALRCDPISGHVSLYWYRQALGQGPEFLTYFNYEAQQDKSGLPNDRFSAERPEGSISTLTIQRTEQRDSAMYRCASSSSGSRNEKLFFGSGTQLSVL.

This clonotype was observed once. The V gene is TRBV20-1, the J gene TRBJ1-2; TRBD1 might be the D (5 bases). The V gene's germline CDR1 is DFQATT and CDR2 SNEGSKA (reference sequence). V lost 0 bases and J 2 bases, leaving 13 bases between the germline ends. The CDR3 has 15 amino acids. CDR3: CSARDLAGQNYGYTF. CDR3 nucleotide sequence: TGCAGTGCTAGAGATCTAGCGGGGCAGAACTATGGCTACACCTTC.

This clonotype turned up a few times. CDR3 region: CASSQGAQPNEKLFF. CDR3 nucleotides: TGTGCCAGCAGCCAAGGAGCACAGCCAAATGAAAAACTGTTTTTT. The V gene is TRBV7-2, the J gene TRBJ1-4; D not certain. V dropped 5 bases and J dropped 5 bases, with 15 bases sitting between them. The CDR3 is made up of 15 amino acids. The germline V gene has CDR1 SGHTA and CDR2 FQGNSA.

This clonotype was picked up many times. The chain carries TRBV10-3 and TRBJ1-4, with D unclear. V gave up 3 bases and J gave up 10 bases, with 9 bases separating them. Per the germline V gene, CDR1 is ENHRY and CDR2 is SYGVKD. The CDR3 covers 12 residues. CDR3 DNA: TGTGCCATCAGTGAAATAGGTGGAAAACTGTTTTTT. Its translation is CAISEIGGKLFF.

This clonotype occurred a few times. The chain combines TRBV6-6 with TRBJ2-7, with D perhaps assigned TRBD1 or TRBD2 (5 bases each). CDR3 length equals 15 residues. Germline V gene sequence: CDR1 MNHNY, CDR2 SVGAGI (reference sequence). Deletions cut 0 bases from V and 1 base from J, with 10 bases between. The CDR3 sequence: CASSYSRGRSYEQYF. The CDR3 region has the DNA TGTGCCAGCAGTTACTCGAGGGGCCGATCCTACGAGCAGTACTTC.

This chain links TRBV20-1 with TRBJ1-1, with TRBD1 as a possible D gene (5 bases). The germline V and J ends were trimmed by 6 bases and 0 bases, with 14 bases remaining between them. The V gene's germline CDR1 is DFQATT and CDR2 SNEGSKA (reference sequence). The CDR3 has 14 amino acids. The CDR3 nucleotides are TGCAGTGCCCCGATCCAGGGATTGAACACTGAAGCTTTCTTT. Translating gives CSAPIQGLNTEAFF.

This clonotype has only a few counts. This rearrangement joins TRBV6-6 to TRBJ1-2, with 11 bases that match TRBD1. CDR3 size: 13 residues. The V segment lost 10 bases and the J segment 7 bases; nucleotides outside the gene matches: 8. CDR1 is MNHNY, CDR2 SVGAGI, per germline (reference sequence). Here the CDR3 reads CATRDRGRLGYTF. CDR3 DNA: TGTGCCACCAGGGACAGGGGGAGGCTTGGCTACACCTTC.

Many counts were recorded for this clonotype. This chain links TRBV29-1 with TRBJ2-5; 9 nucleotides agree with TRBD1. Germline-derived CDR1 and CDR2 are SQVTM and ANQGSEA. V shed 7 bases, J shed 5 bases, and the junction held 8 bases outside the gene matches. The CDR3 covers 13 residues. CDR3 in amino acids: CSGQQGAGETQYF. In DNA, the CDR3 is TGCAGCGGACAACAGGGGGCTGGGGAGACCCAGTACTTC.

The chain is built from TRBV19 and TRBJ1-4; tentatively, D is TRBD1 (5 bases). The germline V gene encodes CDR1 LNHDA and CDR2 SQIVND (reference sequence). With 3 bases removed from V and 4 bases from J, the gap between germline ends came to 12 bases. CDR3 size: 15 residues. Written as DNA, the CDR3 is TGTGCCAGTAGTATCTCAGGGACCCATAATGAAAAACTGTTTTTT. It encodes CASSISGTHNEKLFF.

This clonotype was seen more than once but under ten times. The rearrangement joins TRBV13 to TRBJ1-1; no definite D call. Germline CDR1 and CDR2: PRHDT and FYEKMQ (reference sequence). The V gene lost 2 bases and the J gene lost 5 bases, with 9 bases spanning the gap. The length of the CDR3 is 13 residues. For the CDR3, the DNA is TGTGCCAGCAGCTTAAGGACGGGGACTGAAGCTTTCTTT. Translated: CASSLRTGTEAFF.

The chain joins TRBV10-3 to TRBJ2-5; 11 bases align to TRBD1. The length of the CDR3 is 13 residues. Germline CDR1 is ENHRY and CDR2 is SYGVKD. Trimming cost V 10 bases and J 4 bases; bases outside gene matches: 5. CDR3 DNA sequence: TGTGCCACCGCGGACAGGGGGCTAGAGACCCAGTACTTC. Residues: CATADRGLETQYF.

V is TRBV6-1 and J is TRBJ2-7, with a weak D call TRBD1 (7 bases). Trimming removed 8 bases at V and 2 bases at J, with 16 bases between. CDR1 is MNHNS, CDR2 SASEGT, per germline. The CDR3 contains 14 residues. CDR3 sequence: CASAGTAFAYEQYF. The CDR3 coding sequence is TGTGCCAGCGCGGGGACAGCTTTTGCCTACGAGCAGTACTTC.

This clonotype was observed many times. The chain links TRBV25-1 to TRBJ1-2; tentatively, D is TRBD1 (5 bases). The germline V gene encodes CDR1 MGHDK and CDR2 SYGVNS. V was clipped by 8 bases and J by 8 bases, with 18 bases between them. This CDR3 is 13 amino acids long. CDR3 sequence reads: CASSPDGTGGYTF. The CDR3, as DNA: TGTGCCAGCTCACCAGACGGGACGGGAGGCTACACCTTC.

Comments on this clonotype: A read error is possible here, since a much larger clone lies one base away. This chain links TRBV11-2 with TRBJ1-1, with no clear D. The germline CDR1 and CDR2 sequences are SGHAT and FQNNGV. The CDR3 totals 13 residues. CDR3 sequence reads: CASSTYLNTEASF. For the CDR3, the DNA is TGTGCCAGCAGTACTTACCTGAACACTGAAGCTTCCTTT.

As for this clonotype: The germline gene is not matched at one end of the junction; a read error may be the cause. The chain employs TRBV10-3 and TRBJ1-1; 7 nucleotides line up with TRBD1. CDR1 and CDR2 (germline): ENHRY, SYGVKD. The CDR3 consists of 12 residues. DNA of the CDR3: TGTGCCATCAGTGACCAGGGGGTAGATACGACTTTT. Translation gives CAISDQGVDTTF.

Notes on this clonotype: This may come from a read error, since a much larger clone is one base off. The gene calls are TRBV10-3 and TRBJ2-5, with D perhaps given as TRBD1 or TRBD2 (5 bases each). Between the trimmed V and J ends, which lost 5 bases and 5 bases, there was a span of 15 bases. The length of the CDR3 is 14 residues. From germline, CDR1 is ENHRY and CDR2 SYGVKD. The DNA for the CDR3 is TGTGCCATCAGTACGGGTCTCGGGGACGAGACCCAGTACTTC. Translating it yields CAISTGLGDETQYF.

About this clonotype: This may stem from a read error, because a much larger clone lies one nucleotide away. The chain has TRBV15 and TRBJ1-2; 7 bases match TRBD1. V gave up 0 bases and J gave up 6 bases; unmatched junction bases: 10. This CDR3 is 16 amino acids long. From germline, CDR1 is LNHNV and CDR2 YYDKDF (reference sequence). The CDR3 reads CATSRDLDRSLHGYTF. CDR3 DNA sequence: TGTGCCACCAGCAGAGATTTGGACAGGAGTTTGCATGGCTACACCTTC.